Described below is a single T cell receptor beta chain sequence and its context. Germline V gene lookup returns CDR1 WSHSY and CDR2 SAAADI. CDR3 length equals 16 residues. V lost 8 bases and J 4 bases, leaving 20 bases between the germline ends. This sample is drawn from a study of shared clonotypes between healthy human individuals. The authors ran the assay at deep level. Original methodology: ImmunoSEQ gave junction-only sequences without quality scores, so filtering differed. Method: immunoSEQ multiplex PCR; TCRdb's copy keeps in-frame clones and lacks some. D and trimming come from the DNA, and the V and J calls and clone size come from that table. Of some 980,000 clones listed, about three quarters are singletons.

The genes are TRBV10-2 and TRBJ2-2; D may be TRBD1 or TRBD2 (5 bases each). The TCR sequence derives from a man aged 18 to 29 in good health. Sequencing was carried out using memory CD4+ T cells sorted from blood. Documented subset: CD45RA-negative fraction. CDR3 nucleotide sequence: TGCGCCAGCCGGGGCGGTGGGCGGGCTTTCACCGGGGAGCTGTTTTTT. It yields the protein CASRGGGRAFTGELFF.